The rows below give T cell receptor beta chains drawn from one sample of a study of cytotoxic CD8 clonotypes in ibrutinib-treated CLL. Libraries were prepared by immunoSEQ multiplex PCR; TCRdb keeps only in-frame clonotypes and omits some of them. The data show around 140,000 clones, 60% to 85% seen once. The sample here was PBMCs, taken after 24 months of ibrutinib treatment. The receptor set was obtained from a human donor with chronic lymphocytic leukemia. Both conserved end residues are part of each CDR3. A D gene is named only where the DNA matches it firmly. Clone sizes are given selectively: once, few, many, or a class where the clone is expanded.

>TRBD2|TRBJ2-3|.|TRBV30
CAWTLAGGLGTDTQYF
TGTGCCTGGACTCTAGCGGGGGGGCTTGGCACAGATACGCAGTATTTT
>.|TRBJ2-2|.|TRBV6-4
CASSDSLRDGELFF
TGTGCCAGCAGTGACTCCCTAAGGGACGGAGAGCTGTTTTTT
>TRBD1|TRBJ1-2|.|TRBV15
CATSRGDRNYGYTF
TGTGCCACCAGCAGAGGGGACAGAAACTATGGCTACACCTTC
>.|TRBJ1-5|.|TRBV7-2
CASSKGSQPQHF
TGTGCCAGCAGCAAAGGGAGTCAGCCCCAGCATTTT
>TRBD2|TRBJ2-1|few|TRBV6-1
CASTPGLAGNEQFF
TGTGCCAGCACCCCAGGACTAGCGGGGAATGAGCAGTTCTTC
>.|TRBJ1-5|.|TRBV28
CASSLYSPTGNQPQHF
TGTGCCAGCAGTTTATACTCCCCCACTGGCAATCAGCCCCAGCATTTT
>.|TRBJ2-1|.|TRBV10-3
CAIKGLANEQFF
TGTGCCATCAAGGGCCTTGCCAATGAGCAGTTCTTC
>.|TRBJ1-2|.|TRBV11-2
CASSLGPQGYYGYTF
TGTGCCAGCAGCTTGGGTCCACAGGGTTACTATGGCTACACCTTC
>.|TRBJ1-4|.|TRBV6-5
CASKPINDEKLFF
TGTGCCAGCAAACCGATCAACGATGAAAAACTGTTTTTT
>.|TRBJ1-2|.|TRBV7-9
CASSLSAQRYTF
TGTGCCAGCAGCTTATCCGCCCAACGGTACACCTTC
>TRBD1|TRBJ1-5|.|TRBV5-4
CASSYGQGGGNQPQHF
TGTGCCAGCAGCTACGGACAGGGAGGGGGCAATCAGCCCCAGCATTTT
>.|TRBJ1-6|few|TRBV14
CASSPAVGGSPLHF
TGTGCCAGCAGCCCCGCGGTGGGAGGTTCACCCCTCCACTTT
>.|TRBJ1-1|.|TRBV29-1
CSVDSRGAEAFF
TGCAGCGTTGACTCGAGAGGGGCTGAAGCTTTCTTT
>.|TRBJ2-3|.|TRBV12-5
CASGLFAGWSCTDTQYF
TGTGCTAGTGGTTTGTTTGCAGGGTGGTCGTGCACAGATACGCAGTATTTT
>.|TRBJ2-1|once|TRBV7-9
CASSLGSSYNEQFF
TGTGCCAGCAGCTTAGGCAGCTCCTACAATGAGCAGTTCTTC
>.|TRBJ2-7|.|TRBV7-2
CASSPRPEPGGQYF
TGTGCCAGCAGCCCGCGCCCTGAACCCGGGGGGCAGTACTTC
>.|TRBJ2-7|.|TRBV19
CASSMGRSYEQYF
TGTGCCAGTAGTATGGGCCGGTCCTACGAGCAGTACTTC
>TRBD2|TRBJ2-2|.|TRBV4-2
CATTGLGDTGELFF
TGTGCCACCACCGGACTAGGGGACACCGGGGAGCTGTTTTTT
>.|TRBJ1-1|.|TRBV9
CASSVVGSTEAFF
TGTGCCAGCAGCGTAGTCGGGAGCACTGAAGCTTTCTTT
>.|TRBJ2-2|.|TRBV27
CASSLWGPRVGELFF
TGTGCCAGCAGTTTATGGGGCCCCCGGGTGGGGGAGCTGTTTTTT
>.|TRBJ2-7|few|TRBV6-1
CASSEGFREQYF
TGTGCCAGCAGTGAGGGGTTCCGGGAGCAGTACTTC
>.|TRBJ2-1|.|TRBV6-6
CASTPQGYNEQFF
TGTGCCAGCACCCCACAGGGCTACAATGAGCAGTTCTTC
>.|TRBJ1-2|.|TRBV20-1
CTMTADYGYTF
TGCACAATGACGGCAGACTATGGCTACACCTTC
>.|TRBJ2-7|.|TRBV4-2
CASSQGQASPYEQYF
TGTGCCAGCAGCCAAGGACAGGCGAGCCCCTACGAGCAGTACTTC
>TRBD2|TRBJ2-1|.|TRBV18
CASSPPVAGGHNEQFF
TGTGCCAGCTCACCCCCAGTGGCGGGGGGTCACAATGAGCAGTTCTTC